The next 23 T cell receptor beta chains were all read from a single sample in a study of molecular identifiers for immune sequencing clone quantification. One entry per CDR3 protein results from TCRdb running MiXCR on the PCR reads. The sample includes 490,000 or so distinct CDR3 sequences, roughly a fifth of them seen just once. The specimen was naive CD8+ T cells from blood, with Jurkat cell RNA spiked in. Subset reported: FACS-sorted CD8+CD4-CCR7+CD45RA+ naive T cells. The source of these receptors is a human donor in good health. Some libraries in this study had Jurkat cell RNA spiked in.

V usage is TRBV9 and J usage is TRBJ2-3; D gene unclear. V was shortened by 0 bases and J by 4 bases, with 6 bases between the two germline ends. Germline values: CDR1 SGDLS, CDR2 YYNGEE. The CDR3 loop spans 13 amino acids. The CDR3, as DNA: TGTGCCAGCAGCGTAGGAAGCCCAGATACGCAGTATTTT. This encodes CASSVGSPDTQYF.

The chain combines TRBV6-2 or TRBV6-3 with TRBJ1-1; possibly TRBD1 for D (6 bases). This CDR3 is 17 amino acids long. Germline values: CDR1 MNHEY, CDR2 SVGEGT. Trimming took off 6 bases at V and 5 bases at J, with 25 bases between the two ends. The CDR3 nucleotides read TGTGCCAGCAGCTACGATAGACAGGAGGGGGAGAATACTGAAGCTTTCTTT. It encodes CASSYDRQEGENTEAFF.

This chain's CDR3 is CSVASTLDYGYTF. The DNA for the CDR3 is TGCAGCGTTGCCAGTACGCTGGACTATGGCTACACCTTC. This rearrangement joins TRBV29-1 to TRBJ1-2; no reliable D call. The germline V and J ends were trimmed by 4 bases and 3 bases, with 12 bases remaining between them. This CDR3 is 13 amino acids long. Per germline, CDR1 SQVTM and CDR2 ANQGSEA.

As concerns this clonotype: The junction does not match germline at one end; this may be a read error. This chain uses TRBV28 with TRBJ2-7; 12 bases line up with TRBD2. Per the germline V gene, CDR1 is MDHEN and CDR2 is SYDVKM. The CDR3 is 18 amino acids. The CDR3 region is CASSSPGLAGNSPYGQYF. The CDR3 DNA reads as TGTGCCAGCAGTTCTCCCGGACTAGCGGGAAACTCCCCGTACGGGCAGTACTTC.

The table lists this clonotype with many counts. The rearrangement links TRBV7-9 to TRBJ2-5, with D uncertain. V dropped 5 bases and J dropped 4 bases, with 11 bases sitting between them. The CDR3 is 13 residues long. Germline V lookup: CDR1 SEHNR, CDR2 FQNEAQ (reference sequence). The CDR3 protein is CASSPAWGETQYF. CDR3 DNA sequence: TGTGCCAGCAGCCCCGCCTGGGGAGAGACCCAGTACTTC. The full variable domain, rest sourced from reference TRBV7-9 and TRBJ2-5, is DTGVSQNPRHKITKRGQNVTFRCDPISEHNRLYWYRQTLGQGPEFLTYFQNEAQLEKSRLLSDRFSAERPKGSFSTLEIQRTEQGDSAMYLCASSPAWGETQYFGPGTRLLVL.

This clonotype has a handful of counts. The chain carries TRBV19 and TRBJ1-3; 7 positions agree with TRBD1. There are 10 residues in the CDR3. CDR1 is LNHDA and CDR2 is SQIVND in the germline V gene (reference sequence). Written as DNA, the CDR3 is TGTGGGACAGGAGGAAACACCATATATTTT. This encodes CGTGGNTIYF.

The chain uses TRBV7-9 and TRBJ1-2; possible D gene TRBD1, 6 bases. Germline V CDR1 and CDR2: SEHNR, FQNEAQ (reference sequence). V dropped 1 base and J dropped 4 bases, with 10 bases sitting between them. The CDR3 extends over 14 amino acids. The CDR3 region is CASSLGGDIYGYTF. As DNA, the CDR3 is TGTGCCAGCAGCTTAGGCGGGGACATCTATGGCTACACCTTC. The full variable domain, in which reference TRBV7-9 and TRBJ1-2 provide the parts outside the CDR3, is DTGVSQNPRHKITKRGQNVTFRCDPISEHNRLYWYRQTLGQGPEFLTYFQNEAQLEKSRLLSDRFSAERPKGSFSTLEIQRTEQGDSAMYLCASSLGGDIYGYTFGSGTRLTVV.

The chain recombines TRBV30 with TRBJ1-4, with 8 bases that match TRBD1. The CDR3 is 13 amino acids. From germline, CDR1 is GTSNPN and CDR2 SVGIG (reference sequence). V was clipped by 3 bases and J by 7 bases; unmatched bases: 4. The CDR3 spells CAWRTTGGEKLFF. CDR3 coding DNA: TGTGCCTGGAGGACCACAGGGGGTGAAAAACTGTTTTTT.

This clonotype was found once. A much larger clone sits a single nucleotide away, making a read error possible. The chain links TRBV28 to TRBJ2-6; D not certain. Germline V gene data show CDR1 as MDHEN and CDR2 as SYDVKM. This CDR3 has 20 residues. The V end lost 4 bases, the J end lost 0 bases, and 22 bases lay between the germline ends. CDR3 coding DNA: TGTGCCAGCAGTTCGTCCCTTAGGGCAGCAAACAACTCTGGGGCCAACGTCCTGACTTTC. Protein sequence: CASSSSLRAANNSGANVLTF.

This clonotype was observed at least ten times. The chain couples TRBV20-1 to TRBJ2-3; D perhaps matches TRBD2 (5 bases). The CDR3 is 15 amino acids. Germline loops: CDR1 DFQATT, CDR2 SNEGSKA (reference sequence). V shed 7 bases and J shed 4 bases, with 21 bases lying between them. The CDR3: CSVPPLGNLADTQYF. DNA of the CDR3: TGCAGTGTCCCCCCACTAGGAAATTTGGCAGATACGCAGTATTTT.

J is TRBJ2-7 and V is TRBV27; the match to TRBD2 covers 7 bases. Germline CDR1 is MNHEY and CDR2 is SMNVEV (reference sequence). With V trimmed by 5 bases and J by 2 bases, 24 bases remained unmatched. The CDR3 spans 20 residues. The CDR3 sequence: CASSNPRVAGPGRTAYEQYF. The CDR3 coding sequence is TGTGCCAGCAGTAACCCGCGGGTAGCGGGCCCGGGAAGGACGGCCTACGAGCAGTACTTC.

This chain links TRBV10-3 with TRBJ2-6; 14 bases agree with TRBD2. J lost 2 bases, V lost 6 bases, and 15 bases had no gene match. The CDR3 has 21 residues. The V gene's germline CDR1 is ENHRY and CDR2 SYGVKD. The CDR3 sequence: CAIRSTNPGLAGETGANVLTF. The CDR3 DNA follows: TGTGCCATCAGATCAACAAACCCGGGACTAGCGGGAGAGACTGGGGCCAACGTCCTGACTTTC.

In regard to this clonotype: This sequence may be a read error, since a much larger clone differs from it by one base. CDR3: CASSQDGVSDVLTF. CDR3 nucleotides: TGCGCCAGCAGCCAAGATGGAGTGTCCGACGTCCTGACTTTC. The V and J genes are TRBV4-3 and TRBJ2-6; D uncertain. Germline CDR1 is LGHNA and CDR2 is YSLEER. Trimming removed 0 bases from V and 11 bases from J, with 11 bases in between. There are 14 residues in the CDR3.

This clonotype was seen more than once but under ten times. The chain employs TRBV7-9 and TRBJ2-1; perhaps TRBD2 as D (5 bases). V lost 2 bases to trimming and J lost 0 bases, with 8 bases between them. CDR1 SEHNR and CDR2 FQNEAQ come from the germline V gene (reference sequence). The CDR3 consists of 15 residues. CDR3 nucleotide sequence: TGTGCCAGCAGCTTACATGGGAGCTCCTACAATGAGCAGTTCTTC. Residues: CASSLHGSSYNEQFF.

This chain uses TRBV20-1 with TRBJ2-3, with 11 bases identical to TRBD1. CDR1 and CDR2 from the germline V gene are DFQATT and SNEGSKA (reference sequence). The length of the CDR3 is 14 residues. With 3 bases clipped from V and 5 bases from J, the junction kept 4 bases outside the gene matches. CDR3 sequence (DNA): TGCAGTGCTAGCCGGACAGGGGGCGGAGATACGCAGTATTTT. This translates into CSASRTGGGDTQYF.

This clonotype was counted between two and nine times. The rearrangement uses TRBV5-6 and TRBJ1-4; weak D call: TRBD1 (6 bases). V was shortened by 0 bases and J by 3 bases, with 15 bases between the two germline ends. Germline values: CDR1 SGHDT, CDR2 YYEEEE. The CDR3 contains 17 residues. The CDR3 loop is CASSLGPSTGSNEKLFF. The DNA of the CDR3 is TGTGCCAGCAGCTTGGGCCCCTCGACAGGATCTAATGAAAAACTGTTTTTT.

The V and J genes are TRBV12-3 or TRBV12-4 and TRBJ2-4, with D unresolved. V was pared by 3 bases and J by 0 bases, with 15 bases between. The CDR3 extends over 17 amino acids. CDR3 sequence: CASSFFPPHVAKNIQYF. CDR3 sequence (DNA): TGTGCCAGCAGTTTTTTCCCCCCCCACGTAGCCAAAAACATTCAGTACTTC.

This clonotype has a count of ten or more. V gene TRBV2 combines with J gene TRBJ2-3; 8 bases align to TRBD2. Unmatched junction bases numbered 10, after V lost 4 bases and J lost 1 base. In germline, CDR1 is SNHLY, CDR2 FYNNEI. The length of the CDR3 is 17 residues. CDR3 in DNA: TGTGCCAGCAGTGGAACCTCGACTAGCGCACGCACAGATACGCAGTATTTT. Protein: CASSGTSTSARTDTQYF.

The chain combines TRBV5-1 with TRBJ1-4, with 8 nucleotides matching TRBD1. The CDR3 has 14 residues. Germline V gene data show CDR1 as SGHRS and CDR2 as YFSETQ. The V and J ends lost 2 bases and 11 bases, in that order; junction bases with no gene match: 8. The CDR3 DNA is TGCGCCAGCAGCTTACAGGGGGGAGAAGGGAAACTGTTTTTT. Its protein is CASSLQGGEGKLFF.

V and J are TRBV2 and TRBJ2-5; 11 nucleotides agree with TRBD2. Trimming took 7 bases from V and 1 from J; bases not matched to a gene: 2. Germline lookup yields CDR1 SNHLY and CDR2 FYNNEI. This CDR3 is built from 14 residues. In DNA form, the CDR3 reads TGTGCCAGCACTAGCGGGGGGACCCAAGAGACCCAGTACTTC. It is translated as CASTSGGTQETQYF.

Details on this clonotype: One junction end does not reproduce the germline sequence, and a read error may be involved. This chain uses TRBV20-1 with TRBJ2-3, with a possible D match to TRBD1 (6 bases). The CDR3 sequence is 15 residues long. Germline V gene data show CDR1 as DFQATT and CDR2 as SNEGSKA (reference sequence). The CDR3 here is CGARDSGVSTDTQYF. CDR3 in DNA: TGCGGTGCTAGGGATTCAGGGGTCAGCACAGATACGCAGTATTTT.

The sample holds a few counts of this clonotype. The chain uses TRBV30 and TRBJ2-7, with 9 bases fitting TRBD2. Germline CDR1 GTSNPN, CDR2 SVGIG (reference sequence). J was trimmed by 6 bases and V by 0 bases; bases with no gene match: 3. This CDR3 is built from 13 residues. In DNA form, the CDR3 reads TGTGCCTGGAGTGTTAAAGCGGGAGGCGAGCAGTACTTC. As protein: CAWSVKAGGEQYF.

Regarding this clonotype: Because the CDR3 is missing its conserved closing phenylalanine or tryptophan, this is likely a read error. This chain connects TRBV30 to TRBJ2-5; 7 bases fit TRBD2. CDR3 length equals 14 residues. The germline V gene has CDR1 GTSNPN and CDR2 SVGIG (reference sequence). The V and J ends lost 2 bases and 4 bases, in that order; junction bases with no gene match: 7. CDR3 protein: CAWSWGGLTETQYS. The DNA for the CDR3 is TGTGCCTGGAGTTGGGGGGGGTTAACAGAGACCCAGTACTCC.